The 30 T cell receptor beta chains in this list originate from one sample, sequenced in a study of blood T cell repertoires in COVID-19. The table came from immunoSEQ multiplex PCR; TCRdb's copy has only in-frame clones and leaves some out. The sample lists about 160,000 clones; roughly 82% were seen once. Material: peripheral blood. Every receptor here comes from a man aged 65 to 79 with acute or convalescent COVID-19.

The rearrangement joins TRBV7-9 to TRBJ1-4; no clear D gene. V gave up 8 bases and J gave up 3 bases, with 13 bases separating them. The V gene's germline CDR1 is SEHNR and CDR2 FQNEAQ (reference sequence). This CDR3 is 14 amino acids long. The CDR3 loop is CASGVAAANEKLFF. The CDR3, as DNA: TGTGCCAGCGGCGTCGCGGCGGCTAATGAAAAACTGTTTTTT.

The chain links TRBV7-3 to TRBJ2-1, with 7 bases fitting TRBD2. The germline V gene has CDR1 SGHTA and CDR2 FQGTGA. V was clipped by 2 bases and J by 3 bases; unmatched bases: 4. The length of the CDR3 is 15 residues. Written as DNA, the CDR3 is TGTGCCAGCAGCTTACTAGCGGAGGTCTACAATGAGCAGTTCTTC. Its translation: CASSLLAEVYNEQFF. The full variable domain, with the rest looked up from reference TRBV7-3 and TRBJ2-1, is GAGVSQTPSNKVTEKGKYVELRCDPISGHTALYWYRQSLGQGPEFLIYFQGTGAADDSGLPNDRFFAVRPEGSVSTLKIQRTERGDSAVYLCASSLLAEVYNEQFFGPGTRLTVL.

The chain has TRBV5-4 and TRBJ1-2; D unresolved. V dropped 0 bases and J dropped 0 bases, with 6 bases sitting between them. The germline CDR1 and CDR2 sequences are SGHNT and YYREEE (reference sequence). The CDR3 is 14 residues long. The CDR3 is CASSLAQSNYGYTF. CDR3 nucleotides: TGTGCCAGCAGCTTGGCACAGTCTAACTATGGCTACACCTTC.

The chain uses TRBV6-6 and TRBJ1-3; D unresolved. The V gene lost 10 bases and the J gene lost 0 bases, with 13 bases spanning the gap. From germline, CDR1 is MNHNY and CDR2 SVGAGI (reference sequence). This CDR3 has 14 amino acids. CDR3 residues: CAIHEGSSGNTIYF. The CDR3 DNA reads TGTGCCATCCACGAGGGTAGCTCTGGAAACACCATATATTTT.

This clone was seen only once. The chain is built from TRBV6-5 and TRBJ2-7; TRBD2 matches 11 bases. Germline CDR1 MNHEY, CDR2 SVGAGI. V was clipped by 2 bases and J by 12 bases; unmatched bases: 6. The CDR3 runs to 13 residues. The CDR3 loop reads CASSYGTSGFLYF. DNA for the CDR3: TGTGCCAGCAGTTACGGGACTAGCGGTTTCTTGTACTTC.

The chain links TRBV29-1 to TRBJ2-3, with 11 bases lining up with TRBD1. V lost 8 bases and J lost 3; bases outside the gene matches: 16. The CDR3 is 17 amino acids. CDR1 is SQVTM, CDR2 ANQGSEA, per germline. The CDR3 nucleotides are TGCAGCTATATATCTGGACAGGGGGCATTGAGGACAGATACGCAGTATTTT. Translating it yields CSYISGQGALRTDTQYF.

The V call is TRBV19, the J call TRBJ2-2, with 7 bases lining up with TRBD2. Germline CDR1 is LNHDA and CDR2 is SQIVND (reference sequence). This CDR3 contains 13 residues. The junction had 2 bases not matched to a gene; V was cut back by 6 bases and J by 4 bases. Here the CDR3 reads CASRGGFTGELFF. In DNA, the CDR3 is TGTGCCAGTAGGGGGGGGTTCACCGGGGAGCTGTTTTTT.

This chain links TRBV7-2 with TRBJ1-2; 7 bases match TRBD1. The germline gives CDR1 SGHTA, CDR2 FQGNSA. The CDR3 contains 17 residues. Trimming cost V 0 bases and J 6 bases; bases outside gene matches: 13. CDR3 in amino acids: CASSLALRQGGRDGYTF. CDR3 DNA: TGTGCCAGCAGCTTAGCCCTAAGACAGGGTGGTCGGGATGGCTACACCTTC.

The chain carries TRBV5-1 and TRBJ2-3; the match to TRBD1 covers 7 bases. CDR3 length: 14 residues. The germline V gene encodes CDR1 SGHRS and CDR2 YFSETQ. V lost 0 bases and J lost 13; bases outside the gene matches: 11. The CDR3 is CASSLGRGLDEEYF. In DNA, the CDR3 is TGCGCCAGCAGCTTGGGAAGGGGGCTCGATGAGGAGTATTTT.

The rearrangement joins TRBV9 to TRBJ1-2, with D perhaps TRBD1 (5 bases). V lost 3 bases, J lost 2 bases, and 23 bases lay in between. The CDR3 consists of 18 residues. Germline loops: CDR1 SGDLS, CDR2 YYNGEE. The CDR3, as DNA: TGTGCCAGCAGCGGACCTCGGCGGAGGGGTTCGGGCAACTATGGCTACACCTTC. Translated: CASSGPRRRGSGNYGYTF. Complete variable domain (other parts from reference TRBV9 and TRBJ1-2): DSGVTQTPKHLITATGQRVTLRCSPRSGDLSVYWYQQSLDQGLQFLIQYYNGEERAKGNILERFSAQQFPDLHSELNLSSLELGDSALYFCASSGPRRRGSGNYGYTFGSGTRLTVV.

This clone occurred a few times. This chain joins TRBV6-5 and TRBJ2-6; 8 bases line up with TRBD1. The germline gives CDR1 MNHEY, CDR2 SVGAGI. The CDR3 runs to 16 residues. The J segment lost 4 bases and the V segment lost 4 bases, leaving 6 bases of the junction unmatched. CDR3 sequence: CASSSQGAEGANVLTF. CDR3 DNA sequence: TGTGCCAGCAGTTCTCAGGGGGCGGAAGGGGCCAACGTCCTGACTTTC.

The V gene is TRBV11-1, the J gene TRBJ1-1; 10 nucleotides line up with TRBD1. The ends lost 5 bases at V and 12 bases at J; junction bases unmatched: 9. CDR1 and CDR2 from the germline V gene are SGHAT and FQDESV (reference sequence). The CDR3 covers 13 residues. This CDR3 reads CASSVRTGGWTFF. In DNA, the CDR3 is TGTGCCAGCAGCGTACGGACAGGGGGTTGGACTTTCTTT.

The V call is TRBV27, the J call TRBJ1-5, with 9 bases identical to TRBD1. From germline, CDR1 is MNHEY and CDR2 SMNVEV (reference sequence). Trimming removed 5 bases from V and 4 bases from J; junction bases left unmatched: 9. The CDR3 runs 16 residues. The CDR3 coding sequence is TGTGCCAGCAGTATAACAGGGGGCGCGAGGAATCAGCCCCAGCATTTT. This codes for CASSITGGARNQPQHF.

The chain combines TRBV4-2 with TRBJ1-4, with 12 bases identical to TRBD1. The CDR3 sequence is 17 residues long. The germline CDR1 and CDR2 sequences are LGHNA and YNFKEQ. After removal of 0 bases from V and 7 bases from J, the junction contained 6 bases not matched to a gene. CDR3 residues: CASSQDFGDRGREKLFF. The CDR3 region has the DNA TGTGCCAGCAGCCAAGATTTTGGGGACAGGGGGCGTGAAAAACTGTTTTTT.

V is TRBV7-2 and J is TRBJ2-7, with TRBD1 matching over 7 bases. With 3 bases clipped from V and 3 bases from J, the junction kept 2 bases outside the gene matches. The CDR3 contains 13 residues. Per germline, CDR1 SGHTA and CDR2 FQGNSA. The CDR3 loop reads CASSLGQNYEQYF. The CDR3 coding sequence is TGTGCCAGCAGCTTGGGACAGAACTACGAGCAGTACTTC.

The chain joins TRBV5-1 to TRBJ2-7; D remains ambiguous. The CDR3 has 20 residues. Germline CDR1 is SGHRS and CDR2 is YFSETQ. V was pared by 5 bases and J by 0 bases, with 30 bases between. The CDR3 sequence: CASRAPRVRTTVLSSYEQYF. The CDR3 DNA reads as TGCGCCAGCAGGGCTCCTCGGGTCAGAACAACCGTTTTGAGCTCCTACGAGCAGTACTTC.

This chain connects TRBV7-9 to TRBJ1-4; maybe TRBD1 (6 bases). The germline V gene encodes CDR1 SEHNR and CDR2 FQNEAQ (reference sequence). V lost 2 bases, J lost 4 bases, and 8 bases lay in between. The CDR3 covers 14 residues. CDR3 nucleotide sequence: TGTGCCAGCAGCTTATCAGGGGTTAATGAAAAACTGTTTTTT. Residues: CASSLSGVNEKLFF.

V gene TRBV27 combines with J gene TRBJ1-4; TRBD1 matches at 9 bases. CDR3 size: 17 residues. J gave up 7 bases and V 6 bases, and 15 bases lay outside the gene matches. Germline assignment: CDR1 MNHEY and CDR2 SMNVEV (reference sequence). The CDR3 DNA reads TGTGCCAGCAGCCCTCCGGGACAGGGTTTAATCGGTGAAAAACTGTTTTTT. It translates to CASSPPGQGLIGEKLFF.

The chain joins TRBV6-5 to TRBJ1-4; 10 bases map to TRBD1. CDR1 MNHEY and CDR2 SVGAGI come from the germline V gene. CDR3 length equals 13 residues. V was pared by 6 bases and J by 8 bases, with 3 bases of the junction left unmatched. Here the CDR3 reads CASRGTGDEKLFF. The DNA for the CDR3 is TGTGCCAGCAGGGGGACAGGGGACGAAAAACTGTTTTTT.

V usage is TRBV10-2 and J usage is TRBJ2-7; the match to TRBD1 covers 9 bases. With V trimmed by 6 bases and J by 4 bases, 10 bases remained unmatched. The CDR3 sequence is 15 residues long. From germline, CDR1 is WSHSY and CDR2 SAAADI. The CDR3 sequence is CASRRGQGSPYEQYF. CDR3 coding DNA: TGCGCCAGCAGGAGGGGACAGGGAAGTCCATACGAGCAGTACTTC.

The chain recombines TRBV6-6 with TRBJ2-2, with 9 bases lining up with TRBD1. Trimming took 5 bases from V and 7 from J; bases not matched to a gene: 14. The CDR3 length is 17 residues. CDR1 is MNHNY and CDR2 is SVGAGI in the germline V gene (reference sequence). CDR3 nucleotides: TGTGCCAGCAGTCCTACAGGGGGCAGGACTCGGGGCGGGGAGCTGTTTTTT. This codes for CASSPTGGRTRGGELFF.

This clone has only one observation. CDR3 amino acids: CASSSAPAGGGTDTQYF. For the CDR3, the DNA is TGTGCCAGCAGTTCCGCCCCAGCGGGAGGAGGTACAGATACGCAGTATTTT. The rearrangement uses TRBV27 and TRBJ2-3, with 9 nucleotides matching TRBD2. The V gene's germline CDR1 is MNHEY and CDR2 SMNVEV (reference sequence). This CDR3 has 17 residues. J was trimmed by 3 bases and V by 4 bases; bases with no gene match: 11.

The CDR3 DNA reads TGTGCCAGCCATTCACAGGGGATGACTAATGAAAAACTGTTTTTT. It specifies CASHSQGMTNEKLFF. V is TRBV2 and J is TRBJ1-4; 7 bases line up with TRBD1. The CDR3 spans 15 residues. Trimming cost V 8 bases and J 2 bases; bases outside gene matches: 8. The germline V gene has CDR1 SNHLY and CDR2 FYNNEI.

In DNA, the CDR3 is TGTGCTAGTGGTTTGGGTAATATAAATCCGGGGGAGCAGTACTTC. Translated, it gives CASGLGNINPGEQYF. The chain has TRBV12-5 and TRBJ2-7, with D possibly matching TRBD2 (5 bases). Deletions cut 1 base from V and 7 bases from J, with 17 bases between. This CDR3 is built from 15 residues. Germline V CDR1 and CDR2: LGHNT, FRNRAP.

In DNA, the CDR3 is TGTGCCAGCAGCCTCGACAGGGGTGGCACAGATACGCAGTATTTT. This gives the protein CASSLDRGGTDTQYF. This sequence joins TRBV11-2 and TRBJ2-3; 8 bases fit TRBD1. Germline loops: CDR1 SGHAT, CDR2 FQNNGV. The J segment lost 1 base and the V segment lost 5 bases, leaving 5 bases of the junction unmatched. This CDR3 comprises 15 residues. Looking up the rest from reference TRBV11-2 and TRBJ2-3 gives the full variable domain: EAGVAQSPRYKIIEKRQSVAFWCNPISGHATLYWYQQILGQGPKLLIQFQNNGVVDDSQLPKDRFSAERLKGVDSTLKIQPAKLEDSAVYLCASSLDRGGTDTQYFGPGTRLTVL.

The V gene is TRBV6-6, the J gene TRBJ1-2, with 8 positions matching TRBD1. Germline V gene lookup returns CDR1 MNHNY and CDR2 SVGAGI (reference sequence). The CDR3 has 15 residues. The V and J ends lost 1 base and 5 bases, in that order; junction bases with no gene match: 6. CDR3 sequence reads: CASSYLPRTGYGYTF. CDR3 bases: TGTGCCAGCAGTTACTTACCAAGGACAGGGTATGGCTACACCTTC.

The chain carries TRBV7-9 and TRBJ1-3; no definite D call. V gave up 2 bases and J gave up 1 base, with 9 bases separating them. The CDR3 length is 15 residues. CDR1 and CDR2 from the germline V gene are SEHNR and FQNEAQ (reference sequence). The DNA of the CDR3 is TGTGCCAGCAGCTTAACGGGAGGGTCTGGAAACACCATATATTTT. Its protein is CASSLTGGSGNTIYF.

The chain recombines TRBV6-5 with TRBJ2-1; D call uncertain. CDR3 length: 11 amino acids. With 4 bases removed from V and 12 bases from J, the gap between germline ends came to 10 bases. Germline V gene data show CDR1 as MNHEY and CDR2 as SVGAGI. The CDR3 protein is CASSSTFGQFF. In DNA, the CDR3 is TGTGCCAGCAGTTCCACCTTCGGGCAGTTCTTC.

The rearrangement links TRBV11-2 to TRBJ2-7; D is uncertain. This CDR3 has 11 amino acids. Germline V gene lookup returns CDR1 SGHAT and CDR2 FQNNGV. V lost 7 bases, J lost 4 bases, and 8 bases lay in between. CDR3 DNA sequence: TGTGCCAGCACCACTTCATACGAGCAGTACTTC. Encoded protein: CASTTSYEQYF.

CDR3: CASSTSGGRLTGELFF. The CDR3 nucleotides are TGTGCCAGTTCTACTAGCGGGGGACGTCTGACCGGGGAGCTGTTTTTT. The gene calls are TRBV19 and TRBJ2-2; TRBD2 matches 11 bases. CDR1 is LNHDA and CDR2 is SQIVND in the germline V gene (reference sequence). With 8 bases clipped from V and 5 bases from J, the junction kept 10 bases outside the gene matches. The CDR3 totals 16 residues.